Each of the 14 T cell receptor beta chains below was sequenced from the same sample in a study of vaccination and CD4 T cells after COVID-19. Their antigens remain unidentified. Time point specified: late sampling 161 to 241 days after vaccination in a few convalescent patients. The treatment was: 10-day PBMC culture with coronavirus spike peptide pools or control peptides (ViraFEST assay). Sequencing of cultured CD4+ T cell DNA used the Oncomine TCR Beta short-read assay. TCRdb processed the PCR reads anew with MiXCR; each CDR3 protein has one entry. The sample lists tens of thousands of distinct CDR3 sequences; around a third were seen once. This specimen was CD4+ T cells from blood, cultured in vitro, taken about 7 months after SARS-CoV-2 vaccination. The receptors originated from a human donor who had recovered from COVID-19.

The chain recombines TRBV7-3 with TRBJ2-2; 9 bases fit TRBD2. Germline CDR1 reads SGHTA; CDR2 reads FQGTGA. The length of the CDR3 is 15 residues. The V and J ends lost 2 bases and 4 bases, in that order; junction bases with no gene match: 2. The CDR3 DNA reads as TGTGCCAGCAGCTTAGCGGGGGGGCCCACCGGGGAGCTGTTTTTT. This codes for CASSLAGGPTGELFF.

This clonotype was found once. This rearrangement joins TRBV20-1 to TRBJ1-2; D unresolved. The CDR3 is 12 amino acids. V was clipped by 5 bases and J by 9 bases, with 16 bases between them. CDR1 is DFQATT, CDR2 SNEGSKA, per germline (reference sequence). The DNA for the CDR3 is TGCAGTGCTGCGCGCTTGGACTTTAGCTACACCTTC. As protein: CSAARLDFSYTF.

This clonotype was observed a handful of times. The V gene is TRBV7-9, the J gene TRBJ1-6; the D gene is possibly TRBD1 (6 bases). CDR3 length equals 16 residues. Germline CDR1 is SEHNR and CDR2 is FQNEAQ (reference sequence). The germline V and J ends were trimmed by 4 bases and 5 bases, with 15 bases remaining between them. CDR3 sequence reads: CASSSGSGTNNSPLHF. CDR3 DNA sequence: TGTGCCAGCAGCTCGGGGTCCGGGACAAATAATTCACCCCTCCACTTT.

The chain employs TRBV5-8 and TRBJ2-1, with D perhaps TRBD1 or TRBD2 (5 bases each). Per the germline V gene, CDR1 is SGHTS and CDR2 is YDEGEE. Trimming shortened V by 0 bases and J by 5 bases, and 12 bases separated the two germline ends. This CDR3 spans 15 amino acids. For the CDR3, the DNA is TGTGCCAGCAGCTTGGAGGGACGGACTCACAATGAGCAGTTCTTC. Amino acid sequence: CASSLEGRTHNEQFF.

A few counts support this clonotype. This CDR3 reads CATSGGRGQGRNEQFF. CDR3 bases: TGTGCCACCAGTGGGGGGAGGGGACAGGGAAGGAATGAGCAGTTCTTC. V usage is TRBV24-1 and J usage is TRBJ2-1, with 9 bases that match TRBD1. The CDR3 length is 16 residues. Germline CDR1 and CDR2: KGHDR and SFDVKD. Unmatched junction bases numbered 11, after V lost 5 bases and J lost 7 bases.

The chain carries TRBV5-5 and TRBJ2-5, with 10 nucleotides matching TRBD1. Germline V gene data show CDR1 as SGHKS and CDR2 as YYEKEE (reference sequence). The CDR3 runs 17 residues. V shed 3 bases and J 4 bases; nucleotides not matched to a gene: 12. In nucleotides, the CDR3 is TGTGCCAGCAGCTCATACATCGGACAGGGGGTGAGAGAGACCCAGTACTTC. It codes for CASSSYIGQGVRETQYF. Based on the CDR3 plus reference TRBV5-5 and TRBJ2-5, the full variable domain is DAGVTQSPTHLIKTRGQQVTLRCSPISGHKSVSWYQQVLGQGPQFIFQYYEKEERGRGNFPDRFSARQFPNYSSELNVNALLLGDSALYLCASSSYIGQGVRETQYFGPGTRLLVL.

This clonotype was detected a few times. This rearrangement joins TRBV20-1 to TRBJ2-7, with D possibly matching TRBD2 (7 bases). Trimming stripped 2 bases from V and 2 bases from J, with 13 bases between. CDR1 is DFQATT, CDR2 SNEGSKA, per germline (reference sequence). The CDR3 runs to 14 residues. The CDR3 region is CSARPGGNAYEQYF. CDR3 sequence (DNA): TGCAGTGCTAGACCGGGGGGCAACGCCTACGAGCAGTACTTC.

This chain uses TRBV19 with TRBJ2-7; D is perhaps TRBD1 (5 bases). Germline V gene lookup returns CDR1 LNHDA and CDR2 SQIVND (reference sequence). The CDR3 consists of 16 residues. The germline V and J ends were trimmed by 1 base and 2 bases, with 15 bases remaining between them. The CDR3 reads CASSIGGSHLPYEQYF. Here the CDR3 DNA reads TGTGCCAGTAGTATAGGGGGCAGTCACCTTCCCTACGAGCAGTACTTC.

The J gene is TRBJ2-3, the V gene TRBV11-2; D may be TRBD1 (6 bases). V lost 5 bases to trimming and J lost 1 base, with 7 bases between them. This CDR3 has 13 amino acids. Germline CDR1 SGHAT, CDR2 FQNNGV. The CDR3 sequence: CASSPGGTDTQYF. The CDR3 bases are TGTGCCAGCAGCCCAGGGGGCACAGATACGCAGTATTTT.

The V call is TRBV5-8, the J call TRBJ2-5; TRBD1 aligns across 8 bases. The CDR3 totals 14 residues. Germline-derived CDR1 and CDR2 are SGHTS and YDEGEE. J lost 7 bases, V lost 0 bases, and 5 bases had no gene match. DNA of the CDR3: TGTGCCAGCAGCTTGGTGACAGGGGCCCGGACCCAGTACTTC. It is translated as CASSLVTGARTQYF.

The CDR3 here is CASSAHLTGLYGYTF. CDR3 bases: TGTGCCAGCAGCGCCCACTTGACAGGACTCTATGGCTACACCTTC. The rearrangement links TRBV9 to TRBJ1-2; D might be TRBD1 (6 bases). The CDR3 covers 15 residues. V lost 3 bases and J lost 4, with 16 bases in between. Germline V gives CDR1 SGDLS, CDR2 YYNGEE.

This clonotype was detected only once. V is TRBV12-3 or TRBV12-4 and J is TRBJ2-5, with 12 positions matching TRBD2. The CDR3 sequence is 16 residues long. After removal of 6 bases from V and 1 base from J, the junction contained 6 bases not matched to a gene. Here the CDR3 reads CASSIGLAGIQETQYF. As DNA, the CDR3 is TGTGCCAGCAGCATCGGACTAGCGGGGATCCAAGAGACCCAGTACTTC.

This clonotype has just a few counts. The chain uses TRBV6-2 or TRBV6-3 and TRBJ2-7; the D is unclear. V was trimmed by 0 bases and J by 1 base, leaving 19 bases between them. CDR1 MNHEY and CDR2 SVGEGT come from the germline V gene. This CDR3 has 18 residues. CDR3 protein: CASSYSIVLSSKSYEQYF. The CDR3 region has the DNA TGTGCCAGCAGTTACTCGATCGTGCTGTCCAGTAAGTCCTACGAGCAGTACTTC.

This clonotype turned up a few times. CDR3 region: CASSEMTSAYEQYF. CDR3 sequence (DNA): TGTGCCAGCAGTGAAATGACTTCGGCCTACGAGCAGTACTTC. This rearrangement joins TRBV6-1 to TRBJ2-7, with D unclear. Between the trimmed V and J ends, which lost 2 bases and 2 bases, there was a span of 10 bases. Per germline, CDR1 MNHNS and CDR2 SASEGT. There are 14 residues in the CDR3.